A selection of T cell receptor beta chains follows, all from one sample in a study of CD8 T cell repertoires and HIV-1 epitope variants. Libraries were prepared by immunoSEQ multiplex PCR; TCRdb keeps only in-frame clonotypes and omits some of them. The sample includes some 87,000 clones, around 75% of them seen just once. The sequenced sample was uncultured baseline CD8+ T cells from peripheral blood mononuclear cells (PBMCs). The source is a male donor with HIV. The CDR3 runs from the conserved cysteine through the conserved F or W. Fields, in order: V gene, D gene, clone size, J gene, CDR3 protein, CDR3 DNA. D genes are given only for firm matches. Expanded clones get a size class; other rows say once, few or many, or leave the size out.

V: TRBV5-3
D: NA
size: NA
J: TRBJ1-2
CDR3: CARSKQTGGKSYGYTF
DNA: TGTGCCAGAAGCAAGCAGACAGGAGGGAAGAGCTATGGCTACACCTTC

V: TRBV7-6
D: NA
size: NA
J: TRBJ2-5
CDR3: CASSLVTSRDETQYF
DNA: TGTGCCAGCAGCTTAGTAACTAGCCGTGACGAGACCCAGTACTTC

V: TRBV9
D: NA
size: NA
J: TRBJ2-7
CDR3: CASSVGAAGNYEQYF
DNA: TGTGCCAGCAGCGTAGGGGCAGCCGGGAACTACGAGCAGTACTTC

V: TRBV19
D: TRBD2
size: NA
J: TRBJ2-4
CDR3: CASSIGASGRVIQYF
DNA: TGTGCCAGTAGTATAGGAGCTAGCGGGAGAGTCATTCAGTACTTC

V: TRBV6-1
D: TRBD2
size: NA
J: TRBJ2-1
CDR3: CASSALTSAEQFF
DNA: TGTGCCAGCAGTGCACTGACTAGCGCCGAGCAGTTCTTC

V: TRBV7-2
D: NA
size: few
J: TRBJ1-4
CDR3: CASSLRQGIEKLFF
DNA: TGTGCCAGCAGCTTACGCCAGGGGATAGAAAAACTGTTTTTT

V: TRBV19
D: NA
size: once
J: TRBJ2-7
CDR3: CASSQGRGGRDEQYF
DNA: TGTGCCAGTAGTCAAGGAAGGGGCGGGCGGGACGAGCAGTACTTC

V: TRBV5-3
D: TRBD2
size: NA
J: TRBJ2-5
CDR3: CARSLAGLAGVKETQYF
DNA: TGTGCCAGAAGCTTGGCCGGTCTAGCGGGAGTGAAGGAGACCCAGTACTTC

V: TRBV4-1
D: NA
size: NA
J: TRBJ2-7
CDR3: CASSQAGLGSGEQYF
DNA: TGCGCCAGCAGCCAAGCTGGGCTGGGATCGGGCGAGCAGTACTTC

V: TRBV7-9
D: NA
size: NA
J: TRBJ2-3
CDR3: CASSLNLADTDTQYF
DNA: TGTGCCAGCAGCTTAAACCTAGCAGACACAGATACGCAGTATTTT

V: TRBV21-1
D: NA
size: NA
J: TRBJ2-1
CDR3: CASSKNWGWMEFF
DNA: TGTGCCAGCAGCAAAAACTGGGGGTGGATGGAGTTCTTC

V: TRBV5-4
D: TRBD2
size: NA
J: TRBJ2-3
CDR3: CASSRRLAGGSTDTQYF
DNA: TGTGCCAGCAGCCGTCGACTAGCGGGGGGGAGCACAGATACGCAGTATTTT

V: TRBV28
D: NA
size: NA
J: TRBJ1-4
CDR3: CASRFIQAPGEKLFF
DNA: TGTGCCAGCAGGTTCATACAGGCCCCCGGTGAAAAACTGTTTTTT

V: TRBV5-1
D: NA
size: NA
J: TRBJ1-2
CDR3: CASSLDSYGYTF
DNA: TGCGCCAGCAGCTTGGACAGCTATGGCTACACCTTC

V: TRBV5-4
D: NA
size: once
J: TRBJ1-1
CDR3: CASSVGLMNTEAFF
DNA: TGTGCCAGCAGCGTCGGGCTAATGAACACTGAAGCTTTCTTT

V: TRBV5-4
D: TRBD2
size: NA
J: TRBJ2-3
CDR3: CASSLAPGGAVDTQYF
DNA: TGTGCCAGCAGCTTGGCCCCGGGGGGGGCAGTAGATACGCAGTATTTT

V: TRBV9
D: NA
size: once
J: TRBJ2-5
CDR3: CASSGGNGGETQYF
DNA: TGTGCCAGCAGCGGAGGGAACGGGGGAGAGACCCAGTACTTC

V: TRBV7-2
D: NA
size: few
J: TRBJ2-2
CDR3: CASSFGTINTGELFF
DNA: TGTGCCAGCAGCTTCGGGACAATCAACACCGGGGAGCTGTTTTTT

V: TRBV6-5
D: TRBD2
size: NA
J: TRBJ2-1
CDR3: CASSLAGSFNNEQFF
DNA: TGTGCCAGCAGTTTAGCGGGAAGTTTCAACAATGAGCAGTTCTTC

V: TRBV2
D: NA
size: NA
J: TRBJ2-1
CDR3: CASSFMLGDEQFF
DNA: TGTGCCAGCAGCTTCATGTTGGGCGATGAGCAGTTCTTC

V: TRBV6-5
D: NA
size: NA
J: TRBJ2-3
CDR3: CASQWGDGQYF
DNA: TGTGCCAGCCAATGGGGGGATGGGCAGTATTTT

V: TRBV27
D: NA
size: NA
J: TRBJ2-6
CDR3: CASSLISGANVLTF
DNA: TGTGCCAGCAGTTTAATCTCTGGGGCCAACGTCCTGACTTTC

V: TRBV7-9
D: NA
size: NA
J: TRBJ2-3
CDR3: CASSPAGGASTQYF
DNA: TGTGCCAGCAGCCCCGCTGGGGGGGCCAGCACGCAGTATTTT

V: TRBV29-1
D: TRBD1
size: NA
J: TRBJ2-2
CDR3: CSVAGQGNTGELFF
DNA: TGCAGCGTTGCGGGACAGGGGAACACCGGGGAGCTGTTTTTT

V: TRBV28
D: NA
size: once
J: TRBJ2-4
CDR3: CASSLPPGIAKNIQYF
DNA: TGTGCCAGCAGTTTACCCCCAGGTATAGCCAAAAACATTCAGTACTTC

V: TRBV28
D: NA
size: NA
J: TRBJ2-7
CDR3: CASSLDQGLNEQYF
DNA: TGTGCCAGCAGTTTAGATCAGGGTCTCAACGAGCAGTACTTC

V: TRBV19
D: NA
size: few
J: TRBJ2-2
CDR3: CASSIPTGRGMNTGELFF
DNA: TGTGCCAGTAGTATTCCTACAGGGAGAGGAATGAACACCGGGGAGCTGTTTTTT

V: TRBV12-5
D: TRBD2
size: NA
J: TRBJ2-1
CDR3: CASGLVTSGRGNEQFF
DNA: TGTGCTAGTGGTTTGGTAACTAGCGGGAGGGGTAATGAGCAGTTCTTC

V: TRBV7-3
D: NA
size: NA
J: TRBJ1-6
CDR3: CASSDRPSYNSPLHF
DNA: TGTGCCAGCAGCGATAGGCCGTCCTATAATTCACCCCTCCACTTT

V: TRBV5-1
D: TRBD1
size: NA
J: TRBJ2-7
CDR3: CASSSSLGGTYEQYF
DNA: TGCGCCAGCAGTTCTAGCCTAGGGGGCACCTACGAGCAGTACTTC

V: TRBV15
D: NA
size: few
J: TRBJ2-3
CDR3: CAVWEPRTDTQYF
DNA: TGTGCCGTGTGGGAGCCTCGCACAGATACGCAGTATTTT

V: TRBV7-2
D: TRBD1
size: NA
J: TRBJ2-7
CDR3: CASSSQGALSYEQYF
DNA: TGTGCCAGCAGCTCCCAGGGGGCCTTATCCTACGAGCAGTACTTC

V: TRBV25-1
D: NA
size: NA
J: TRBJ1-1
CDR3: CASSPHREDTEAFF
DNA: TGTGCCAGCAGTCCCCACAGGGAGGACACTGAAGCTTTCTTT

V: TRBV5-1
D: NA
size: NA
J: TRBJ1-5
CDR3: CASSLGASNQPQHF
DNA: TGCGCCAGCAGCTTGGGGGCGTCCAATCAGCCCCAGCATTTT

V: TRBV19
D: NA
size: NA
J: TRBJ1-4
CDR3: CASSTTEVRATNEKLFF
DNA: TGTGCCAGTAGTACGACAGAGGTCAGGGCAACTAATGAAAAACTGTTTTTT

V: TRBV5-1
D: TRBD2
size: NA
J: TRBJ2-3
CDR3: CASSLTGGNTNTQYF
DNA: TGCGCCAGCAGCTTAACGGGAGGTAACACAAATACGCAGTATTTT

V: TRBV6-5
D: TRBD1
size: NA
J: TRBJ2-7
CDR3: CASSYRTGYEQYF
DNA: TGTGCCAGCAGTTACAGGACAGGGTACGAGCAGTACTTC

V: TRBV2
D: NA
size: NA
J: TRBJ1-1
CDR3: CASSAMNTEAFF
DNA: TGTGCCAGCAGTGCCATGAACACTGAAGCTTTCTTT

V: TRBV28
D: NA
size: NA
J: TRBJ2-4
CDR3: CASTERWGIQYF
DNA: TGTGCCAGCACCGAACGGTGGGGCATTCAGTACTTC

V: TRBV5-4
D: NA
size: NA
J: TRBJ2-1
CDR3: CASSLWVKNEQFF
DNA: TGTGCCAGCAGCTTGTGGGTGAAAAATGAGCAGTTCTTC

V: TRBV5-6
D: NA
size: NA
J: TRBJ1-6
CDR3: CASSLRLINSPLHF
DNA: TGTGCCAGCAGCTTAAGACTGATTAATTCACCCCTCCACTTT

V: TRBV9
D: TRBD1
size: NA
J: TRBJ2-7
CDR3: CASSVGTGGLDEQYF
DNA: TGTGCCAGCAGCGTCGGGACAGGGGGTCTGGACGAGCAGTACTTC

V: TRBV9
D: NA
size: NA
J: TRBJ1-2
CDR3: CASSVATDLYGYTF
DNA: TGTGCCAGCAGCGTAGCAACAGACCTCTATGGCTACACCTTC

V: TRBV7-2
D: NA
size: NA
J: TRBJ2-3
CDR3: CASSPPGWEAGPFF
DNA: TGTGCCAGCAGCCCCCCAGGGTGGGAAGCGGGTCCGTTTTTT

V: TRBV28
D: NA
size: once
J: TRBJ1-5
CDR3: CASSFGQTNQPQHF
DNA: TGTGCCAGCAGTTTTGGGCAGACCAATCAGCCCCAGCATTTT

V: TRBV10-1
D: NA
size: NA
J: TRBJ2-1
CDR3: CASSDSAGSYNEQFF
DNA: TGCGCCAGCAGTGATTCGGCGGGCTCCTACAATGAGCAGTTCTTC

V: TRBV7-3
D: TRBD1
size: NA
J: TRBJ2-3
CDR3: CASSSQGVSTDTQYF
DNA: TGTGCCAGCAGCTCGCAGGGGGTTAGCACAGATACGCAGTATTTT

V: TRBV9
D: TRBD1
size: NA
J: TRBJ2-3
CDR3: CASSVAFQDRGPTDTQYF
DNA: TGTGCCAGCAGCGTAGCTTTCCAGGACAGGGGGCCGACAGATACGCAGTATTTT

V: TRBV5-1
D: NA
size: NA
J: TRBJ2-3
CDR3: CASSPVGGMGDTQYF
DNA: TGCGCCAGCAGCCCCGTCGGCGGGATGGGAGATACGCAGTATTTT

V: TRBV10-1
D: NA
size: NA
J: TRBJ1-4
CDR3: CASSESGDNEKLFF
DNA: TGCGCCAGCAGTGAGTCGGGGGATAATGAAAAACTGTTTTTT

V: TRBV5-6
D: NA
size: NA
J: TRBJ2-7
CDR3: CASSLAGPVGEQYF
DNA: TGTGCCAGCAGCTTGGCCGGACCAGTTGGCGAGCAGTACTTC

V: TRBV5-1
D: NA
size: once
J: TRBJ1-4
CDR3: CASSPDVVSEKLFF
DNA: TGCGCCAGCAGCCCCGACGTCGTCTCTGAAAAACTGTTTTTT

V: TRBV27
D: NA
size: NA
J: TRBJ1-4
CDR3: CASSFGAFDEKLFF
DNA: TGTGCCAGCAGTTTCGGCGCCTTTGATGAAAAACTGTTTTTT

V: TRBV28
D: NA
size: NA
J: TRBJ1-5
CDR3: CATREGNQPQHF
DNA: TGTGCCACCAGAGAAGGCAATCAGCCCCAGCATTTT

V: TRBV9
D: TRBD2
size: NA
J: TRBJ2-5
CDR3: CASSVDGGSGVKETQYF
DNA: TGTGCCAGCAGCGTAGATGGCGGGAGTGGGGTTAAAGAGACCCAGTACTTC

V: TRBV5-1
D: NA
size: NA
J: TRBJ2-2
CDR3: CASSLAFLDTGELFF
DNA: TGCGCCAGCAGCTTGGCCTTTCTAGACACCGGGGAGCTGTTTTTT

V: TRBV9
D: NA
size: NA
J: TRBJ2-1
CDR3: CASSVEPGGDEQFF
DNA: TGTGCCAGCAGCGTAGAACCCGGAGGAGACGAGCAGTTCTTC

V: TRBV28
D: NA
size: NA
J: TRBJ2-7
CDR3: CASSPLEAYEQYF
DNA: TGTGCCAGCAGCCCATTGGAGGCCTACGAGCAGTACTTC

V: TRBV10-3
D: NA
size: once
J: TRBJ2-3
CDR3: CAISESTPEKGEGYTQYF
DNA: TGTGCCATCAGTGAGTCGACCCCAGAGAAGGGGGAGGGCTATACGCAGTATTTT

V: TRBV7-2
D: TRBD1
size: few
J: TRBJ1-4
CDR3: CASSVRGANEKLFF
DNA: TGTGCCAGCAGCGTCAGGGGGGCTAATGAAAAACTGTTTTTT